These 25 T cell receptor beta chains were all obtained from the same sample, sequenced in a study of blood T cell repertoires in COVID-19. Only in-frame clones appear in the TCRdb table, and some are missing; sequencing was by immunoSEQ multiplex PCR. The sample lists 70,000 to 85,000 clones; about 80% were seen once. Sample: peripheral blood. All receptors derive from a human donor in a cohort sampled during active COVID-19.

Notes on this clone: The missing conserved phenylalanine or tryptophan at the end of this CDR3 makes a read error likely. The DNA is left out, because the CDR3 cannot be placed on it with certainty; the CDR3 is given as TCRdb lists it. The chain couples TRBV3-1 (or the pseudogene TRBV3-2) to TRBJ1-1; the tabulated D call, TRBD1, remains unverified against the DNA. The CDR3 totals 8 residues, both ends included. Germline V gene sequence: CDR1 LGHDT, CDR2 YNNKEL (reference sequence). The CDR3: CASSQAPR.

The rearrangement joins TRBV7-9 to TRBJ2-1; 9 bases fit TRBD2. V gave up 1 base and J gave up 0 bases; unmatched junction bases: 10. This CDR3 spans 19 amino acids. From germline, CDR1 is SEHNR and CDR2 FQNEAQ (reference sequence). The CDR3 DNA follows: TGTGCCAGCAGCTTAGTAAGCGGGGGGCCTCCGAGCTCCTACAATGAGCAGTTCTTC. The encoded protein is CASSLVSGGPPSSYNEQFF.

A single count supports this clone. Other nucleotide sequences from this sample produce the same CDR3. The chain recombines TRBV12-3 or TRBV12-4 with TRBJ2-5; a possible D gene is TRBD1 (6 bases). CDR3 size: 12 residues. Trimming pared 2 bases from V and 5 bases from J, leaving 6 bases between. The CDR3 loop reads CASSLRGETQYF. In nucleotides, the CDR3 is TGTGCCAGCAGTTTAAGGGGGGAGACCCAGTACTTC.

The V gene is TRBV11-3, the J gene TRBJ2-1, with D perhaps matching TRBD2 (6 bases). The CDR3 runs 15 residues. Trimming pared 3 bases from V and 7 bases from J, leaving 16 bases between. From germline, CDR1 is SGHNT and CDR2 YENEEA. DNA for the CDR3: TGTGCCAGCAGCTTTCTTAGCGGAGGGCATAATGAGCAGTTCTTC. Protein sequence: CASSFLSGGHNEQFF.

The rearrangement uses TRBV28 and TRBJ2-2; 11 bases line up with TRBD1. V lost 3 bases, J lost 6 bases, and 3 bases stayed unmatched. From germline, CDR1 is MDHEN and CDR2 SYDVKM. The length of the CDR3 is 15 residues. CDR3 DNA sequence: TGTGCCAGCAGTTTGCGGGACAGGGGGGCCGGGGAGCTGTTTTTT. Translated, it gives CASSLRDRGAGELFF.

V and J are TRBV28 and TRBJ2-1, with a possible D match to TRBD2 (6 bases). CDR1 MDHEN and CDR2 SYDVKM come from the germline V gene. Trimming left V 4 bases short and J 14 bases short, with 15 bases between. The CDR3 extends over 12 amino acids. The CDR3 DNA sequence: TGTGCCAGCAGTTACCCCGGGGGACGGAAGTTCTTC. It yields the protein CASSYPGGRKFF.

This clone was seen more than once but under ten times. The chain uses TRBV12-3 or TRBV12-4 and TRBJ1-2, with 7 bases matching TRBD1. This CDR3 spans 13 amino acids. J gave up 4 bases and V 7 bases, and 6 bases lay outside the gene matches. The CDR3 loop is CASTPGGIYGYTF. The CDR3 coding sequence is TGTGCCAGCACCCCAGGGGGGATCTATGGCTACACCTTC.

The V call is TRBV28, the J call TRBJ1-4, with 8 bases identical to TRBD1. CDR3 size: 18 residues. Germline V CDR1 and CDR2: MDHEN, SYDVKM. The junction had 15 bases not matched to a gene; V was cut back by 1 base and J by 8 bases. CDR3 loop: CASSLYNPLQGGEEKLFF. The CDR3 nucleotides are TGTGCCAGCAGTTTATATAACCCTTTACAGGGGGGAGAGGAAAAACTGTTTTTT.

CDR3 sequence: CASSIGTGDNSPLHF. In DNA, the CDR3 is TGTGCCAGTAGTATCGGGACAGGGGATAATTCACCCCTCCACTTT. V usage is TRBV19 and J usage is TRBJ1-6; 10 nucleotides agree with TRBD1. This CDR3 comprises 15 residues. Germline CDR1 LNHDA, CDR2 SQIVND (reference sequence). The V and J ends lost 3 bases and 5 bases, in that order; junction bases with no gene match: 1.

The chain couples TRBV4-2 to TRBJ2-5, with D possibly TRBD2 on 6 matching bases. Germline-derived CDR1 and CDR2 are LGHNA and YNFKEQ. V lost 1 base, J lost 0 bases, and 12 bases lay in between. The CDR3 is 16 residues long. The CDR3 protein is CASSQVNAGNQETQYF. The CDR3 DNA reads as TGTGCCAGCAGCCAAGTTAACGCGGGGAACCAAGAGACCCAGTACTTC.

As DNA, the CDR3 is TGTGCCAGCAGCCGAGACCCGAGGGATACGCAGTATTTT. It specifies CASSRDPRDTQYF. The V and J genes are TRBV6-5 and TRBJ2-3; D uncertain. This CDR3 is built from 13 residues. Trimming stripped 6 bases from V and 6 bases from J, with 13 bases between. Germline loops: CDR1 MNHEY, CDR2 SVGAGI.

The V and J genes are TRBV5-1 and TRBJ1-2; TRBD1 might be the D (6 bases). The CDR3 has 13 amino acids. Germline V gives CDR1 SGHRS, CDR2 YFSETQ. Trimming took 4 bases from V and 8 from J, leaving 15 bases between them. The CDR3 nucleotides are TGCGCCAGCAGCCTGGCGACAGGCGGCGGCTACACCTTC. Its protein is CASSLATGGGYTF.

The chain uses TRBV5-6 and TRBJ2-3; D remains ambiguous. The CDR3 runs to 14 residues. With 2 bases removed from V and 4 bases from J, the gap between germline ends came to 11 bases. The germline gives CDR1 SGHDT, CDR2 YYEEEE. For the CDR3, the DNA is TGTGCCAGCAGCTTCGATTGGAGCGCAGATACGCAGTATTTT. It yields the protein CASSFDWSADTQYF.

In this sample, this clone turned up once. The V gene is TRBV10-3, the J gene TRBJ2-5; TRBD1 aligns across 10 bases. V lost 4 bases, J lost 4 bases, and 6 bases stayed unmatched. The germline V gene has CDR1 ENHRY and CDR2 SYGVKD. This CDR3 spans 15 amino acids. The CDR3 coding sequence is TGTGCCATCAGTGCCCCGGACAGGGGGACAGAGACCCAGTACTTC. Translated, it gives CAISAPDRGTETQYF.

The rearrangement uses TRBV5-1 and TRBJ2-1; 12 bases are a match to TRBD1. Germline V gives CDR1 SGHRS, CDR2 YFSETQ. The CDR3 runs 17 residues. V lost 4 bases and J lost 7; bases outside the gene matches: 12. Here the CDR3 DNA reads TGCGCCAGCAGCGTATCCGGGACAGGGGGCGCACAGAATGAGCAGTTCTTC. Its translation: CASSVSGTGGAQNEQFF.

The chain uses TRBV14 and TRBJ2-3; TRBD1 is a possible D gene (6 bases). The CDR3 loop spans 14 amino acids. V lost 4 bases to trimming and J lost 10 bases, with 18 bases between them. Per germline, CDR1 SGHDN and CDR2 FVKESK. The CDR3 sequence: CASSPPGQGLAQYF. The CDR3 DNA follows: TGTGCCAGCAGCCCCCCCGGGCAGGGGCTTGCGCAGTATTTT.

The V gene is TRBV20-1, the J gene TRBJ1-6, with 8 bases lining up with TRBD1. V lost 3 bases and J lost 7; bases outside the gene matches: 5. Germline V lookup: CDR1 DFQATT, CDR2 SNEGSKA (reference sequence). This CDR3 has 14 amino acids. The CDR3 here is CSASPGGENSPLHF. In DNA form, the CDR3 reads TGCAGTGCTAGTCCAGGGGGCGAAAATTCACCCCTCCACTTT.

V usage is TRBV5-8 and J usage is TRBJ2-5; TRBD1 agrees at 7 bases. The V and J ends lost 1 base and 1 base, in that order; junction bases with no gene match: 7. The CDR3 sequence is 16 residues long. The germline V gene has CDR1 SGHTS and CDR2 YDEGEE. The CDR3 nucleotides read TGTGCCAGCAGCTTGCCAACTGGGACAGCCCAAGAGACCCAGTACTTC. This sequence encodes CASSLPTGTAQETQYF.

This chain links TRBV5-1 with TRBJ2-7; possibly TRBD1 for D (6 bases). Looked up from germline, CDR1 is SGHRS and CDR2 is YFSETQ. This CDR3 has 16 amino acids. Trimming shortened V by 0 bases and J by 4 bases, and 17 bases separated the two germline ends. CDR3: CASSLDPGHGIYEQYF. CDR3 in DNA: TGCGCCAGCAGCTTGGACCCGGGACATGGGATTTACGAGCAGTACTTC.

V and J are TRBV12-2 and TRBJ1-5. TRBV12-2 is described as a pseudogene. CDR3 length: 17 residues. The CDR3 nucleotides read TGTGCAAGTCGCTTAGGTAGCCGGGGGGAAATAAGGCAGCCCCAGCATTTT. It translates to CASRLGSRGEIRQPQHF.

The chain links TRBV5-1 to TRBJ2-3; TRBD1 matches at 11 bases. After removal of 4 bases from V and 1 base from J, the junction contained 5 bases not matched to a gene. The length of the CDR3 is 16 residues. Germline CDR1 and CDR2: SGHRS and YFSETQ. CDR3 loop: CASSPGTGGGTDTQYF. In DNA, the CDR3 is TGCGCCAGCAGCCCAGGGACAGGGGGAGGCACAGATACGCAGTATTTT.

The chain joins TRBV7-3 to TRBJ2-1; TRBD2 matches 10 bases. Trimming cost V 7 bases and J 9 bases; bases outside gene matches: 15. The CDR3 is 16 residues long. Germline CDR1 is SGHTA and CDR2 is FQGTGA. CDR3: CASTPLGLAGAGEQFF. The CDR3 DNA reads as TGTGCCAGCACGCCACTAGGGCTAGCGGGAGCGGGTGAGCAGTTCTTC.

In nucleotides, the CDR3 is TGTGCCAGCAGCCAGGCACGCGGGAGGGCCTTAAATGAGCAGTTCTTC. Protein: CASSQARGRALNEQFF. The gene calls are TRBV3-1 (or the pseudogene TRBV3-2) and TRBJ2-1; TRBD2 agrees at 9 bases. Unmatched junction bases numbered 10, after V lost 3 bases and J lost 7 bases. CDR3 length: 16 amino acids. Germline V gene data show CDR1 as LGHDT and CDR2 as YNNKEL (reference sequence).

The chain uses TRBV24-1 and TRBJ2-3, with 8 nucleotides matching TRBD2. The CDR3 has 15 residues. In germline, CDR1 is KGHDR, CDR2 SFDVKD. Trimming took 9 bases from V and 4 from J; bases not matched to a gene: 11. As DNA, the CDR3 is TGTGCCACCGGTTCGAGAGCGGGAGTTGCAGATACGCAGTATTTT. Amino acid sequence: CATGSRAGVADTQYF.

The chain uses TRBV15 and TRBJ2-1, with 8 bases that match TRBD1. This CDR3 has 16 residues. Unmatched junction bases numbered 9, after V lost 0 bases and J lost 8 bases. CDR1 is LNHNV, CDR2 YYDKDF, per germline (reference sequence). The DNA of the CDR3 is TGTGCCACCAGCAGAGATCTGGACAGGGCGGGCGATGAGCAGTTCTTC. It codes for CATSRDLDRAGDEQFF.